This T cell receptor beta chain was sequenced for a study of identical twins. Each CDR3 protein gets one entry after TCRdb re-called the 5' RACE reads with MiXCR. Among 1.5 million to 2 million distinct CDR3 sequences listed, roughly a third were seen once. The CDR3 sequence is 17 residues long. V lost 1 base, J lost 1 base, and 17 bases lay in between. Germline lookup yields CDR1 SGHAT and CDR2 FQNNGV. The source of this sequence is a newborn girl in good health. The genes are TRBV11-2 and TRBJ2-7; D possibly corresponds to TRBD2 (7 bases). Sample: cord blood. The CDR3: CASSLVFGGPSSYEQYF. The CDR3 nucleotides read TGTGCCAGCAGCTTAGTGTTCGGGGGGCCTTCGTCCTACGAGCAGTACTTC.